A selection of T cell receptor beta chains follows, all from one sample in a study of CD8+CD57+ T cells in acquired aplastic anemia. TCRdb re-called the reads with MiXCR, one entry per CDR3 protein. Here the sample spans some 290,000 distinct CDR3 sequences, 45% to 65% being singletons. Source material: sorted CD4+, CD8+, or CD8+CD57+ T cells (not recorded which) from PBMCs. These receptors were taken from a human donor with severe aplastic anemia or a healthy control (not recorded which). Each CDR3 is given with its conserved first and last residue. A D gene is named only where the DNA matches it firmly.

d_call	v_call	j_call	cdr3_aa
.	TRBV2	TRBJ1-2	CASSLRQETYNYGYTF
.	TRBV25-1	TRBJ1-2	CASSGRLVLYGYTF
.	TRBV2	TRBJ1-1	CASSEGPDETEAFF
TRBD2	TRBV7-9	TRBJ2-5	CASSLVLLAGEGETQYF
.	TRBV9	TRBJ2-2	CASSVVVGATGELFF
TRBD1	TRBV15	TRBJ2-1	CATSRDAGTEYNEQFF
TRBD1	TRBV5-1	TRBJ1-1	CASSWGQGDAFF
TRBD2	TRBV7-2	TRBJ2-3	CASSFLRAGGLGRKTDTQYF
TRBD1	TRBV2	TRBJ2-7	CASSGQGQGHEQYF
.	TRBV7-9	TRBJ1-4	CASSLSGSVGEKLFF
.	TRBV15	TRBJ2-3	CATSSGLGDTQYF